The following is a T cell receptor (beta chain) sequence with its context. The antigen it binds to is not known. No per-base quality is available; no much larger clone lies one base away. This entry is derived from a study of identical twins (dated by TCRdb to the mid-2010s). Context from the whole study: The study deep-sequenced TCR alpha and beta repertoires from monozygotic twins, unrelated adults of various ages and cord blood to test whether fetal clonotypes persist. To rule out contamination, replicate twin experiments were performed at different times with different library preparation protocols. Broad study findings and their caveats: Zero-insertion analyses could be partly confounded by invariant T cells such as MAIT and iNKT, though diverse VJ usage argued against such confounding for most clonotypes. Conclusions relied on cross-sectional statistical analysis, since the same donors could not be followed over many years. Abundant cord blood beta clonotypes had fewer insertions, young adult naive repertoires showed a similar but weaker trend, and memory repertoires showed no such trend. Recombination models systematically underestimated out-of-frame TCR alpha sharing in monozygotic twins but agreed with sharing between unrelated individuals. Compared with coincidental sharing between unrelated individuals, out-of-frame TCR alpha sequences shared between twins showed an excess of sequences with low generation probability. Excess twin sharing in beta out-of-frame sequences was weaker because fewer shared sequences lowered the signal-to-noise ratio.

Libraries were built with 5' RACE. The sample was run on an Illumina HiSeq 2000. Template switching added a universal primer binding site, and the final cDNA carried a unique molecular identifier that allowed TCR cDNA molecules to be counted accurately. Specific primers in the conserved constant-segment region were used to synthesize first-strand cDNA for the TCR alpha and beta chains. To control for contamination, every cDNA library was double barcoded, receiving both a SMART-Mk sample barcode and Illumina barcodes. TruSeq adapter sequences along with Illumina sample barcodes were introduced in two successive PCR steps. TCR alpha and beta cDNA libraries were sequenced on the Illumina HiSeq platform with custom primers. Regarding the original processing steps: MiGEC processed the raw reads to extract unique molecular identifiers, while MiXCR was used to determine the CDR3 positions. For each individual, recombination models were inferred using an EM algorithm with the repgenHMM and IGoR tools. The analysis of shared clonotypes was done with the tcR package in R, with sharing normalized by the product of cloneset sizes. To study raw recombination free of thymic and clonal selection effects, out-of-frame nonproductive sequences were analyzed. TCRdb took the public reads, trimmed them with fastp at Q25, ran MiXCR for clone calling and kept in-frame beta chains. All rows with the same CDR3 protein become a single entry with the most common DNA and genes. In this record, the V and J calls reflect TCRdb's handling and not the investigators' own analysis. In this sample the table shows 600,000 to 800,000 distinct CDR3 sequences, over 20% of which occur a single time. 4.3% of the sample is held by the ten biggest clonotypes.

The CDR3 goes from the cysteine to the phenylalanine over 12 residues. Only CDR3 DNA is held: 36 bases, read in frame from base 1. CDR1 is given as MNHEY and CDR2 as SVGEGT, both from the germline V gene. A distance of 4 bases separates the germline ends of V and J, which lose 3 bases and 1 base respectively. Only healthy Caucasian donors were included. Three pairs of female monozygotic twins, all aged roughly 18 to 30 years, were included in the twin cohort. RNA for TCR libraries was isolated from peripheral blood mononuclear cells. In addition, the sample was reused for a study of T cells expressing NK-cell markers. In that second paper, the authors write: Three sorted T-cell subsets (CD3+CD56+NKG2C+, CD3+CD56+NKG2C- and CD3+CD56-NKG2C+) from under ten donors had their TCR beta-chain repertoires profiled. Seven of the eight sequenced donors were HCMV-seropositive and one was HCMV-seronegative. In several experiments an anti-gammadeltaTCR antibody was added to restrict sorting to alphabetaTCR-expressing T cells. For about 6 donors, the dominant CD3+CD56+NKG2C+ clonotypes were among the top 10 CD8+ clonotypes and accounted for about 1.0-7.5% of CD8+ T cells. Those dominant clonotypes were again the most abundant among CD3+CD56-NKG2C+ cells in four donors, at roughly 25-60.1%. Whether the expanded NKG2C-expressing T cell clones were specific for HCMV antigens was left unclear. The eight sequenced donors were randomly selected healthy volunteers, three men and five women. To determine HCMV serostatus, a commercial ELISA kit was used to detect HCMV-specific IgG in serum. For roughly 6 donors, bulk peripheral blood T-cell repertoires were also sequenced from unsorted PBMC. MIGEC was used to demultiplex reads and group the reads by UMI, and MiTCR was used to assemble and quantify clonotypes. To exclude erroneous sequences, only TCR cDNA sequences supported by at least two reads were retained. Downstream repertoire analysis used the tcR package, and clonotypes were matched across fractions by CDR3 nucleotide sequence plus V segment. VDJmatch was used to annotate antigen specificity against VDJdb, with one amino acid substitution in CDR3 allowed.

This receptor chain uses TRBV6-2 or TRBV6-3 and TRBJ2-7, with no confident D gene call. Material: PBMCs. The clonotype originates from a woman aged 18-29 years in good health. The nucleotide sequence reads TGTGCCAGCAGTTATCCTTCCTACGAGCAGTACTTC. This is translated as CASSYPSYEQYF.